This record concerns one TCR beta chain sequence. In the original processing: Using reference gene primer amplification, nucleated cell counts were estimated. The protocol was immunoSEQ multiplex PCR, while the TCRdb copy is restricted to in-frame clones and leaves out a portion. V, J and clone size reflect that table, while D and trimming were determined from the DNA. The table shows hundreds of thousands of clones, with over 75% occurring only once. CDR3 length equals 14 residues. Germline loops: CDR1 LGHDT, CDR2 YNNKEL (reference sequence). Trimming took 1 base from V and 5 from J; bases not matched to a gene: 3. This entry comes from a study of blood T cell repertoires in COVID-19. Study at large: The study drew acute and convalescent COVID-19 samples from the United States, Italy and Spain. The analysed material was cDNA or gDNA that came from T cells, B-cell-depleted T cells, or PBMCs.

The material sequenced was peripheral blood. The source of this sequence is a woman aged 45-65 years with active or convalescent COVID-19. The V call is TRBV3-1 (or the pseudogene TRBV3-2), the J call TRBJ1-1; 8 positions agree with TRBD1. DNA of the CDR3: TGTGCCAGCAGCCAAGTCAGGGGGCAAACTGAAGCTTTCTTT. Translated, it gives CASSQVRGQTEAFF.